Detailed here is one T cell receptor (beta chain). These data belong to a study of blood T cell repertoires in COVID-19. About the research overall: Sample material is recorded as cDNA or gDNA derived from T cells, B-cell-depleted T cells, or PBMCs.

This table comes from immunoSEQ multiplex PCR, and its TCRdb copy is limited to in-frame clones, with some not included. The table records 120,000 or so clones, about 87% of them present only once. The trim removed 0 bases at V and 3 bases at J, leaving 4 bases unmatched. The germline CDR1 and CDR2 sequences are SGHKS and YYEKEE (reference sequence). This CDR3 region has 15 residues. The chain links TRBV5-5 to TRBJ2-7; TRBD2 agrees at 9 bases. The receptor comes from a woman in her sixties or seventies with acute or convalescent COVID-19. The sample consisted of peripheral blood. The CDR3 here is CASSLGGSGGYEQYV. DNA of the CDR3: TGTGCCAGCAGCTTGGGTGGTAGCGGGGGCTACGAGCAGTACGTC.